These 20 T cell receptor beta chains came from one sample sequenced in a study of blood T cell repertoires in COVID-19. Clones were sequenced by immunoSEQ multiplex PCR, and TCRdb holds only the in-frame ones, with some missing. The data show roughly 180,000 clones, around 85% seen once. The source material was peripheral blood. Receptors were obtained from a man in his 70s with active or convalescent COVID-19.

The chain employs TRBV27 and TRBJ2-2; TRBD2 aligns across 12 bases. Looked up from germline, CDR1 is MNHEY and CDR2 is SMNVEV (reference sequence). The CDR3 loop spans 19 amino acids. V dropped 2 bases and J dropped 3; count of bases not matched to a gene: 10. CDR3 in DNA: TGTGCCAGCAGTTTAGGCCTACCTAGCGGGAGGGCTGACACCGGGGAGCTGTTTTTT. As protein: CASSLGLPSGRADTGELFF.

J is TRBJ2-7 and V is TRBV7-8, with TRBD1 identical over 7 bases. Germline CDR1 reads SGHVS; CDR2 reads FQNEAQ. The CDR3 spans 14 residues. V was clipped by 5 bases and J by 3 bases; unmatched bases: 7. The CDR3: CASSPRQGLYEQYF. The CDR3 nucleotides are TGTGCCAGCAGCCCCCGACAGGGTCTCTACGAGCAGTACTTC.

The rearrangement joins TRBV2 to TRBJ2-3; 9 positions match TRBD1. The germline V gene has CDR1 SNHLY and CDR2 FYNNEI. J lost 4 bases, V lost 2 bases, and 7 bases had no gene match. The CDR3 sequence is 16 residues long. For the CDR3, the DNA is TGTGCCAGCAGTGAACAGACAGGGGGGTCTGCAGATACGCAGTATTTT. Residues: CASSEQTGGSADTQYF.

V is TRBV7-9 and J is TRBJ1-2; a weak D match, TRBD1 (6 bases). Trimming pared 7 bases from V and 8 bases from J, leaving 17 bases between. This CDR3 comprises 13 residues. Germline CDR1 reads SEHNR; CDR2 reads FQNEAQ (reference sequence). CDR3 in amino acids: CASIKTGFRGYTF. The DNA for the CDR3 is TGTGCCAGCATCAAAACAGGGTTTCGGGGCTACACCTTC.

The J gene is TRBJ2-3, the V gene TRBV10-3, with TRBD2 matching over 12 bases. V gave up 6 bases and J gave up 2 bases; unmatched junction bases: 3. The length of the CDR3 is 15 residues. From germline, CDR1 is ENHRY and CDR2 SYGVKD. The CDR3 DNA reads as TGTGCCATCAGCCGGACTAGCGGGAACACAGATACGCAGTATTTT. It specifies CAISRTSGNTDTQYF.

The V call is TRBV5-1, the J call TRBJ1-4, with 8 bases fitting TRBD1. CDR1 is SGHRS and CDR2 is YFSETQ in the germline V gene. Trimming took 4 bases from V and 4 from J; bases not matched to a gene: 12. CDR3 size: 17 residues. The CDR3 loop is CASSPGLTGANNEKLFF. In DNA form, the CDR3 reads TGCGCCAGCAGCCCGGGGTTGACAGGGGCAAATAATGAAAAACTGTTTTTT. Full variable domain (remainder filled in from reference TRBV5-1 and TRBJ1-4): KAGVTQTPRYLIKTRGQQVTLSCSPISGHRSVSWYQQTPGQGLQFLFEYFSETQRNKGNFPGRFSGRQFSNSRSEMNVSTLELGDSALYLCASSPGLTGANNEKLFFGSGTQLSVL.

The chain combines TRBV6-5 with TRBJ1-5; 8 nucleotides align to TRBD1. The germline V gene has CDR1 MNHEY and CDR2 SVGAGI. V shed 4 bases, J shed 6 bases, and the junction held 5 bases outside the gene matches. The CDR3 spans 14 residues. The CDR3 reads CASSLTGVGQPQHF. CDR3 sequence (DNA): TGTGCCAGCAGTTTGACAGGGGTTGGTCAGCCCCAGCATTTT.

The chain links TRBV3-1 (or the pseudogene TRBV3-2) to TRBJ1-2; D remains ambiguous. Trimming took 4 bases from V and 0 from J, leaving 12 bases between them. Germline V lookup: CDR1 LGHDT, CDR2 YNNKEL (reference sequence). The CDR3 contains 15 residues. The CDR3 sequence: CASSLTPGSNYGYTF. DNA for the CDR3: TGTGCCAGCAGCCTAACTCCGGGGTCTAACTATGGCTACACCTTC.

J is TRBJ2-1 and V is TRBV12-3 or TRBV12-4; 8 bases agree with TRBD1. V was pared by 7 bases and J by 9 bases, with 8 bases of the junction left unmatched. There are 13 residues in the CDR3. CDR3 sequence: CASKRTGYGEQFF. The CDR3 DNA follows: TGTGCCAGCAAAAGGACAGGGTATGGTGAGCAGTTCTTC.

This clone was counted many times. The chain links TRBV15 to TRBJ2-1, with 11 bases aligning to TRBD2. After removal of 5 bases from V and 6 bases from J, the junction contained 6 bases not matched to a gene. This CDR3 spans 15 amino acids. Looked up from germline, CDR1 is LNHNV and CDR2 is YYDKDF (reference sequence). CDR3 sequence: CATSSPTSGANEQFF. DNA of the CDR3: TGTGCCACCAGCTCGCCGACTAGCGGGGCCAATGAGCAGTTCTTC.

CDR3 sequence: CASSKDPFEGACEKLFF. Written as DNA, the CDR3 is TGTGCCAGCAGCAAAGATCCTTTTGAGGGGGCGTGTGAAAAACTGTTTTTT. The genes are TRBV21-1 and TRBJ1-4; no check of the table's D call, TRBD1, against the DNA was made. TRBV21-1 has pseudogene status. CDR3 size: 17 residues.

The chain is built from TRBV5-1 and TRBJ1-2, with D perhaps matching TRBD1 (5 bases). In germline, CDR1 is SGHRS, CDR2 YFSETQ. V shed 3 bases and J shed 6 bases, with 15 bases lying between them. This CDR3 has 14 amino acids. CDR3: CASSSSRGIHGYTF. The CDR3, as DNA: TGCGCCAGCAGCTCAAGTAGGGGAATCCATGGCTACACCTTC. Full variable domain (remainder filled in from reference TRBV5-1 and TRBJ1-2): KAGVTQTPRYLIKTRGQQVTLSCSPISGHRSVSWYQQTPGQGLQFLFEYFSETQRNKGNFPGRFSGRQFSNSRSEMNVSTLELGDSALYLCASSSSRGIHGYTFGSGTRLTVV.

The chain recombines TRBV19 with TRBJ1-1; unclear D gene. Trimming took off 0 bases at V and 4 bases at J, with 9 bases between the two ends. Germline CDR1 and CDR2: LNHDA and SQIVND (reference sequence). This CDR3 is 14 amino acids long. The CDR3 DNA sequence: TGTGCCAGTAGTATAGAACTTACTTCCACTGAAGCTTTCTTT. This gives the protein CASSIELTSTEAFF. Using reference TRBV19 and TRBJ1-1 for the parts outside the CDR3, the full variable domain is DGGITQSPKYLFRKEGQNVTLSCEQNLNHDAMYWYRQDPGQGLRLIYYSQIVNDFQKGDIAEGYSVSREKKESFPLTVTSAQKNPTAFYLCASSIELTSTEAFFGQGTRLTVV.

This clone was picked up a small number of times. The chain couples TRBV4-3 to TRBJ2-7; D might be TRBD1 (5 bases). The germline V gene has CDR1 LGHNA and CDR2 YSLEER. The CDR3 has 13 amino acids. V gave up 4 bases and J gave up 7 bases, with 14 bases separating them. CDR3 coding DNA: TGCGCCAGCAGCCCTACAGGTGTGGGGGAGCAGTACTTC. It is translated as CASSPTGVGEQYF.

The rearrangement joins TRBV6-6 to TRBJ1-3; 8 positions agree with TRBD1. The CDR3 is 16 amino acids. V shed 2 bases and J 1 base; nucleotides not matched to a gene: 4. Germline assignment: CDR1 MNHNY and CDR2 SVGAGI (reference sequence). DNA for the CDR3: TGTGCCAGCAGTTACCCTCAGGGGGCTTCTGGAAACACCATATATTTT. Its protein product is CASSYPQGASGNTIYF.

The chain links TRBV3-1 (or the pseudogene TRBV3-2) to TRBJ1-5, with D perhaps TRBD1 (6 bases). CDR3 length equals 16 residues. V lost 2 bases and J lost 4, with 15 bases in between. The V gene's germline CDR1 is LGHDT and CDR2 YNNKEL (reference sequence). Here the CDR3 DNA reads TGTGCCAGCAGCCAAACTCCAACCAGGGGAAATCAGCCCCAGCATTTT. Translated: CASSQTPTRGNQPQHF.

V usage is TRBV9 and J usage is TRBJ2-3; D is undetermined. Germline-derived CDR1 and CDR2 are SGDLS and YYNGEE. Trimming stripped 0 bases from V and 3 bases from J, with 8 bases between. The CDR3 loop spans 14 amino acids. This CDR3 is CASSVVSPTDTQYF. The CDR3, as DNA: TGTGCCAGCAGCGTAGTTAGTCCGACAGATACGCAGTATTTT.

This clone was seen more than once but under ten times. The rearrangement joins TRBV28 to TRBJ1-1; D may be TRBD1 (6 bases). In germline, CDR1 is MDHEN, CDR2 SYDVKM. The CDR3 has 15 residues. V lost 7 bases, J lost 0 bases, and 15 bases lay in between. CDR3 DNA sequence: TGTGCCAGCAATCCGGGGGGGCCTTTGAACACTGAAGCTTTCTTT. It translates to CASNPGGPLNTEAFF.

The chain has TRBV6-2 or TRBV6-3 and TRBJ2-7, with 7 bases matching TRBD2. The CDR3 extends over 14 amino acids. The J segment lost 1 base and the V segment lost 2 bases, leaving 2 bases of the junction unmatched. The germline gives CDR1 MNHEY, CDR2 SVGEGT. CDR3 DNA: TGTGCCAGCAGTTACGCGGGAGCTTCCTACGAGCAGTACTTC. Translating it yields CASSYAGASYEQYF.

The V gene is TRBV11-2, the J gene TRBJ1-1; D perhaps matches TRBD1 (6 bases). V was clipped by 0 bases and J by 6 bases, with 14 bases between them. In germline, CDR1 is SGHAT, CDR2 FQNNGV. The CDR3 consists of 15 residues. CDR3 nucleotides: TGTGCCAGCAGCTTAGAGGGGGCAGGGGAAGCTGAAGCTTTCTTT. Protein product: CASSLEGAGEAEAFF.